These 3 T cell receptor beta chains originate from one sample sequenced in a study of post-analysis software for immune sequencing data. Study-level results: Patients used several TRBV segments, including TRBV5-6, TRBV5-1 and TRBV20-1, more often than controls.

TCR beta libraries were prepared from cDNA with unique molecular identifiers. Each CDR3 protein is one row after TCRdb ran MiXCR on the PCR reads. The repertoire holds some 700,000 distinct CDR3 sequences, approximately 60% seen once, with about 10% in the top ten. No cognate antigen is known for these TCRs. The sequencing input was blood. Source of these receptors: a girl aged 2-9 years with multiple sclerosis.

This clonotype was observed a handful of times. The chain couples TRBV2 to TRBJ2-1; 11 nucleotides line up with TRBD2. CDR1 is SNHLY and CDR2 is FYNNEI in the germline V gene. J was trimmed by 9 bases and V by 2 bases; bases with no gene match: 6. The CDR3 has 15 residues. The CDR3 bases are TGTGCCAGCAGTGAAACTAGCGGGAGAGTAAGTGAGCAGTTCTTC. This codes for CASSETSGRVSEQFF.

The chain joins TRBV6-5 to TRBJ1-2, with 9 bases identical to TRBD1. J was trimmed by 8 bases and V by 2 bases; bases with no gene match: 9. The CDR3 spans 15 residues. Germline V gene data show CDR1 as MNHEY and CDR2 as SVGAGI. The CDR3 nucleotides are TGTGCCAGCAGTTACACTGCCGGGACAGGGAACGGCTACACCTTC. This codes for CASSYTAGTGNGYTF.

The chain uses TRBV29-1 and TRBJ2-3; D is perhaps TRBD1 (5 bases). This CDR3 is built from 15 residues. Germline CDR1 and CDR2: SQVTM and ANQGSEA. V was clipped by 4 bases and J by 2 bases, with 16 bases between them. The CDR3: CSVATGEPYTDTQYF. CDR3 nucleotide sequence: TGCAGCGTTGCCACAGGCGAACCGTACACAGATACGCAGTATTTT.